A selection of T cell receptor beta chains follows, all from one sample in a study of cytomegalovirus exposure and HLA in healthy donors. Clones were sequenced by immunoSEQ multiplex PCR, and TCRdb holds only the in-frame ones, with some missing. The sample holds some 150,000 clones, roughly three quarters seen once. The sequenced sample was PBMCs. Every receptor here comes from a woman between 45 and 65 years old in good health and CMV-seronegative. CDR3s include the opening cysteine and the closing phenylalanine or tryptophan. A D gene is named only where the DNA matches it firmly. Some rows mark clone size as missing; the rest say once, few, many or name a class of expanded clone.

CDR3nt: TGCGCCAGCAGCCAAGGGGGGGGTACCGGGGAGCTGTTTTTT
CDR3aa: CASSQGGGTGELFF
d_gene: TRBD2
j_gene: TRBJ2-2
v_gene: TRBV4-3
abundance: .

CDR3nt: TGTGCCAGCAGTTACTCGACGGCAGGGTCCTACGAGCAGTACTTC
CDR3aa: CASSYSTAGSYEQYF
d_gene: .
j_gene: TRBJ2-7
v_gene: TRBV6-5
abundance: .

CDR3nt: TGCGCCAGCAGCCAAGGTCTGACAGGGAGTGAAAAACTGTTTTTT
CDR3aa: CASSQGLTGSEKLFF
d_gene: TRBD1
j_gene: TRBJ1-4
v_gene: TRBV4-1
abundance: .

CDR3nt: TGTGCCATCAGTGATTCTGGACAGATAAATTCTAACTATGGCTACACCTTC
CDR3aa: CAISDSGQINSNYGYTF
d_gene: .
j_gene: TRBJ1-2
v_gene: TRBV10-3
abundance: .

CDR3nt: TGTGCCAGCAGTTACAGTACCCTCTACGAGCAGTACTTC
CDR3aa: CASSYSTLYEQYF
d_gene: .
j_gene: TRBJ2-7
v_gene: TRBV6-5
abundance: .

CDR3nt: TGTGCCAGCAGCTCCCGTTACAGGGGGTCCCCAGATACGCAGTATTTT
CDR3aa: CASSSRYRGSPDTQYF
d_gene: TRBD1
j_gene: TRBJ2-3
v_gene: TRBV7-2
abundance: .

CDR3nt: TGTGCCAGCAGCTTAGACAGCCTCGATTCACCCCTCCACTTT
CDR3aa: CASSLDSLDSPLHF
d_gene: .
j_gene: TRBJ1-6
v_gene: TRBV7-2
abundance: .

CDR3nt: TGTGCCAGCAGCTTGGATTCCGGGACAGGATCGTTTGGCTACACCTTC
CDR3aa: CASSLDSGTGSFGYTF
d_gene: TRBD1
j_gene: TRBJ1-2
v_gene: TRBV5-4
abundance: .

CDR3nt: TGCGCCAGCAGCACGGACACTCTTAACTATGGCTACACCTTC
CDR3aa: CASSTDTLNYGYTF
d_gene: .
j_gene: TRBJ1-2
v_gene: TRBV5-1
abundance: .

CDR3nt: TGCGCCAGCAGCTTGGGTCAGGGTACTGGAAACACCATATATTTT
CDR3aa: CASSLGQGTGNTIYF
d_gene: .
j_gene: TRBJ1-3
v_gene: TRBV5-1
abundance: .

CDR3nt: TGCGCCAGCAGCTTGGTAGGCAGGGGCTCTACCATGAACACTGAAGCTTTCTTT
CDR3aa: CASSLVGRGSTMNTEAFF
d_gene: .
j_gene: TRBJ1-1
v_gene: TRBV5-1
abundance: .

CDR3nt: TGTGCCAGCAGCCTGCCGATAAGACTAGCGGGGATTTACAATGAGCAGTTCTTC
CDR3aa: CASSLPIRLAGIYNEQFF
d_gene: TRBD2
j_gene: TRBJ2-1
v_gene: TRBV7-9
abundance: .

CDR3nt: TGTGCCAGCAGCTTGGATGGGCTAGCCCAAGAGACCCAGTACTTC
CDR3aa: CASSLDGLAQETQYF
d_gene: .
j_gene: TRBJ2-5
v_gene: TRBV5-4
abundance: once

CDR3nt: TGCGCCAGCAGCTCCCAGCGGGGGTCGGATGAGCAGTTCTTC
CDR3aa: CASSSQRGSDEQFF
d_gene: TRBD2
j_gene: TRBJ2-1
v_gene: TRBV5-1
abundance: .

CDR3nt: TGTGCCATCAGTGGACAGACCCAGCAGCAGTTCTTC
CDR3aa: CAISGQTQQQFF
d_gene: .
j_gene: TRBJ2-1
v_gene: TRBV10-3
abundance: once

CDR3nt: TGTGCCAGCAGCACGGGTGGGACTGAAGCTTTCTTT
CDR3aa: CASSTGGTEAFF
d_gene: .
j_gene: TRBJ1-1
v_gene: TRBV6-5
abundance: .

CDR3nt: TGCGCCAGCAGCCAAGACCGGGAAGGCTACACCTTC
CDR3aa: CASSQDREGYTF
d_gene: .
j_gene: TRBJ1-2
v_gene: TRBV4-3
abundance: .

CDR3nt: TGTGCCAGCAGACAGGGTCCTAATTCACCCCTCCACTTT
CDR3aa: CASRQGPNSPLHF
d_gene: .
j_gene: TRBJ1-6
v_gene: TRBV2
abundance: .

CDR3nt: TGTGCCAGCAGCACTAACTACGAGCAGTACTTC
CDR3aa: CASSTNYEQYF
d_gene: .
j_gene: TRBJ2-7
v_gene: TRBV7-8
abundance: few

CDR3nt: TGTGCCAGCAGCATTTGGACAGGGAGGGATATTTATTCACCCCTCCACTTT
CDR3aa: CASSIWTGRDIYSPLHF
d_gene: TRBD1
j_gene: TRBJ1-6
v_gene: TRBV7-2
abundance: .

CDR3nt: TGCGCCACCGCGCCACAGGGACGCACAGATACGCAGTATTTT
CDR3aa: CATAPQGRTDTQYF
d_gene: .
j_gene: TRBJ2-3
v_gene: TRBV5-1
abundance: .

CDR3nt: TGCAGCGCTAGGCTGACAGGGGACGAGACCCAGTACTTC
CDR3aa: CSARLTGDETQYF
d_gene: TRBD1
j_gene: TRBJ2-5
v_gene: TRBV29-1
abundance: .

CDR3nt: TGTGCCAGCAGTTACGTGACAGGGAACACTGAAGCTTTCTTT
CDR3aa: CASSYVTGNTEAFF
d_gene: .
j_gene: TRBJ1-1
v_gene: TRBV6-5
abundance: .

CDR3nt: TGTGCCAGCAGCTTCGTACTAGCGGGACTTAGCTACGAGCAGTACTTC
CDR3aa: CASSFVLAGLSYEQYF
d_gene: TRBD2
j_gene: TRBJ2-7
v_gene: TRBV7-8
abundance: .

CDR3nt: TGTGCCAGCATTCTACCGGGACAGGGGGTTGAGACCCAGTACTTC
CDR3aa: CASILPGQGVETQYF
d_gene: TRBD1
j_gene: TRBJ2-5
v_gene: TRBV6-6
abundance: .

CDR3nt: TGTGCCAGCAGTTACTCCGGGGGGCTTGGTGAAGCTTTCTTT
CDR3aa: CASSYSGGLGEAFF
d_gene: .
j_gene: TRBJ1-1
v_gene: TRBV6-5
abundance: .

CDR3nt: TGTGCCAGCAGAAGCCCACCTCGACAGGGGATGAGCTACACCTTC
CDR3aa: CASRSPPRQGMSYTF
d_gene: TRBD1
j_gene: TRBJ1-2
v_gene: TRBV2
abundance: .

CDR3nt: TGTGCCAGCAGCCTTAATCGCGGGGAGCTGTTTTTT
CDR3aa: CASSLNRGELFF
d_gene: .
j_gene: TRBJ2-2
v_gene: TRBV4-2
abundance: .

CDR3nt: TGCGCCAGCAGCTTGCTGGGACATCCGGTGGACGCAGACAATGAGCAGTTCTTC
CDR3aa: CASSLLGHPVDADNEQFF
d_gene: .
j_gene: TRBJ2-1
v_gene: TRBV5-1
abundance: few

CDR3nt: TGTGCCAGCAGCTCCGGACTAGCGGGGGGATACTCCTACGAGCAGTACTTC
CDR3aa: CASSSGLAGGYSYEQYF
d_gene: TRBD2
j_gene: TRBJ2-7
v_gene: TRBV7-9
abundance: .

CDR3nt: TGTGCCAGCAGCTTAATGGCGACTAGCGGGTCCTACGAGCAGTACTTC
CDR3aa: CASSLMATSGSYEQYF
d_gene: TRBD2
j_gene: TRBJ2-7
v_gene: TRBV7-3
abundance: .

CDR3nt: TGTGCCAGCAGCTTAGATCAGGGTAGGGAGTTCTTC
CDR3aa: CASSLDQGREFF
d_gene: .
j_gene: TRBJ2-1
v_gene: TRBV11-3
abundance: .

CDR3nt: TGTGCCAGCAGCTTGGTGCTAGCGGGGAGACAAGAGACCCAGTACTTC
CDR3aa: CASSLVLAGRQETQYF
d_gene: TRBD2
j_gene: TRBJ2-5
v_gene: TRBV5-6
abundance: few